This T cell receptor beta chain is from a study of synovial regulatory T cells in juvenile arthritis. TCRdb's table, derived via immunoSEQ multiplex PCR, lists solely in-frame clones and lacks some. The sample has under 3,500 clones. Each patient with active arthritis gave synovial fluid along with matched peripheral blood. There are 15 residues in the CDR3. Only the protein is on record. Germline V gene data show CDR1 as LNHDA and CDR2 as SQIVND (reference sequence). This chain connects TRBV19 to TRBJ1-2; the D call from TCRdb, TRBD1, cannot be confirmed without DNA. The origin of this receptor is a donor under 30 with juvenile idiopathic arthritis. Sequencing was done on a sample of Treg cells from the synovium. The CDR3 sequence is CASSTSQTGDYGYTF.